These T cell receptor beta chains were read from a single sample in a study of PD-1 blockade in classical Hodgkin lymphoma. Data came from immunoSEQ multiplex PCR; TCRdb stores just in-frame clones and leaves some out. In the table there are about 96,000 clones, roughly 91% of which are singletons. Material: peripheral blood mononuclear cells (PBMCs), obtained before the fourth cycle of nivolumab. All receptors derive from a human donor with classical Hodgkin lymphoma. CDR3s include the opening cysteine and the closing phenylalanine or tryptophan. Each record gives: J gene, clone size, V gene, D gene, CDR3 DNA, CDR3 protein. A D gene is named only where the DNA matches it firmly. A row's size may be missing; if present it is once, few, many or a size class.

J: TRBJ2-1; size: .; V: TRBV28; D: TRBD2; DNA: TGTGCCAGCAGTTTGACTAGCCGCTCCTACAATGAGCAGTTCTTC; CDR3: CASSLTSRSYNEQFF
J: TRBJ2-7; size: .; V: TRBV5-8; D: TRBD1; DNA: TGTGCCAGCAGCTTTTGGGGACAGGGCGCTTACGAGCAGTACTTC; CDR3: CASSFWGQGAYEQYF
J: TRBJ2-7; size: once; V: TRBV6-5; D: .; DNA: TGTGCCAGCAGCCCTAGGAGGGCCGGGGACTACGAGCAGTACTTC; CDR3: CASSPRRAGDYEQYF
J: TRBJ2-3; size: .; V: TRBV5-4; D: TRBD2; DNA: TGTGCCAGCAGCTTGGCGTTCGGTAGCGGGAGGGCCGTGGGCACAGATACGCAGTATTTT; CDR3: CASSLAFGSGRAVGTDTQYF
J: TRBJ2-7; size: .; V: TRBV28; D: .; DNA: TGTGCCAGCAGTCAGAACTCAGGGGGGATCTCCTACGAGCAGTACTTC; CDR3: CASSQNSGGISYEQYF
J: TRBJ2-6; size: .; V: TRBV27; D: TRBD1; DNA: TGTGCCAGCAGTACGACAGGGTATGGGGCCAACGTCCTGACTTTC; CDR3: CASSTTGYGANVLTF
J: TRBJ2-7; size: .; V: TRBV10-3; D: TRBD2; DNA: TGTGCCATCAGTGGAGCGGGAGGCACCTACGAGCAGTACTTC; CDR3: CAISGAGGTYEQYF
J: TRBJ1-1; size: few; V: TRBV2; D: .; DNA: TGTGCCAGCAGTTGGGAGCAGAACACTGAAGCTTTCTTT; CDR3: CASSWEQNTEAFF
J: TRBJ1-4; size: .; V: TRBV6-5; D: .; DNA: TGTGCCAGCGCGATGAGGGGGGTAGGAGAAAAACTGTTTTTT; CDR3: CASAMRGVGEKLFF
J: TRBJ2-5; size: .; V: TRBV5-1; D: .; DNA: TGCGCCAGCAGCATCGGGACGGAGACCCAGTACTTC; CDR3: CASSIGTETQYF
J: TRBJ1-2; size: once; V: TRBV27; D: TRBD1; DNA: TGTGCCAGCAGTCACCACCCGGGACAGGGGTACCTAGACTATGGCTACACCTTC; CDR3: CASSHHPGQGYLDYGYTF
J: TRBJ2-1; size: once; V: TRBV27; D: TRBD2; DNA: TGTGCCAGCAGTTATAGCGGGAGCTACAATGAGCAGTTCTTC; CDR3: CASSYSGSYNEQFF
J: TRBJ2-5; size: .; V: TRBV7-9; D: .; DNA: TGTGCCAGCAGCTGGGACGGAGAGCAAGAGACCCAGTACTTC; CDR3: CASSWDGEQETQYF
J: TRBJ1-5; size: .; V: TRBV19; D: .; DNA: TGTGCCAGTAGTATAGAAGAAGGTAGAGGCAATCAGCCCCAGCATTTT; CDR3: CASSIEEGRGNQPQHF
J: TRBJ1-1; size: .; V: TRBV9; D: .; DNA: TGTGCCAGCAGCGTAGACCCACCCTCATCCCCGAACACTGAAGCTTTCTTT; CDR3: CASSVDPPSSPNTEAFF
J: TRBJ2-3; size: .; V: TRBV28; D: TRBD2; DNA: TGTGCCAGCACCGCGCAAACTAGCGGGAGGGATACGCAGTATTTT; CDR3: CASTAQTSGRDTQYF
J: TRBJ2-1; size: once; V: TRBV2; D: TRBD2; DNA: TGTGCCAGCAGTGCGACTAGCGGGTTCTCCTACAATGAGCAGTTCTTC; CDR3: CASSATSGFSYNEQFF
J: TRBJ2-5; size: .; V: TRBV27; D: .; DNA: TGTGCCAGCAGTTTATGGAACCAAGAGACCCAGTACTTC; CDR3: CASSLWNQETQYF
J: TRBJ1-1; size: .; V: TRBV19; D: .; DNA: TGTGCCAGTAAGGGGTTTGGGTCGGACACTGAAGCTTTCTTT; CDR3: CASKGFGSDTEAFF
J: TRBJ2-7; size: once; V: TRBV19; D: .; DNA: TGTGCCAGTAGTCCTTCAGTCACCGCCTACGAGCAGTACTTC; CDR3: CASSPSVTAYEQYF
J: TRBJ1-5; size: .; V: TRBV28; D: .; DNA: TGTGCCAGCAGGCAGGGTATGAGTCAGCCCCAGCATTTT; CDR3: CASRQGMSQPQHF
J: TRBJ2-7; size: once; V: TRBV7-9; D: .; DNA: TGTGCCAGCAGCTTACACACTAGGCCCTGGGACGAGCAGTACTTC; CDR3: CASSLHTRPWDEQYF
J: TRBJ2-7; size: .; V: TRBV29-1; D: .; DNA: TGCAGCGTTGAAAATCAGGGCAGGGGCTTCAACGAGCAGTACTTC; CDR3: CSVENQGRGFNEQYF
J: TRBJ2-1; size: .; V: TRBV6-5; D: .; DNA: TGTGCCAGCAGTTACTCGAAGGACAATGAGCAGTTCTTC; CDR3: CASSYSKDNEQFF
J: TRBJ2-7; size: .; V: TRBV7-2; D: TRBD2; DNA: TGTGCCAGCAGCTTAGGGGGACTAGCCTCCGAGCAGTACTTC; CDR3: CASSLGGLASEQYF
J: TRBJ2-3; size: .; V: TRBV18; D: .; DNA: TGTGCCAGCTCACCACTGGTCAGCACAGATACGCAGTATTTT; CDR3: CASSPLVSTDTQYF
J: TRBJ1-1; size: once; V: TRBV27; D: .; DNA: TGTGCCAGCAGTCCGTACGGACGGAACACTGAAGCTTTCTTT; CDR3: CASSPYGRNTEAFF
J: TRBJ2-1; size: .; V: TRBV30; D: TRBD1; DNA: TGTGCCTGGGGGACAGACACCTACGGTGAGCAGTTCTTC; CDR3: CAWGTDTYGEQFF
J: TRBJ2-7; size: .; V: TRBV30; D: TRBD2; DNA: TGTGCCTGGAGTGTACCCCAGCGGGAAGGTTTCCCCTACGAGCAGTACTTC; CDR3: CAWSVPQREGFPYEQYF
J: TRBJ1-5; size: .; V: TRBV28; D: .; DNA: TGTGCCAGCAGCCCCCCTCTCCCGGCAAAGCAGCCCCAGCATTTT; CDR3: CASSPPLPAKQPQHF
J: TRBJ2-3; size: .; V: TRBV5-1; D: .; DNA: TGCGCCAGCAGCTTGGAGTCTGTAACAGATACGCAGTATTTT; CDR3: CASSLESVTDTQYF
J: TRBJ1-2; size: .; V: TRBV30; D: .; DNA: TGTGCCTGGAGTCTGCTTGGGGGGGAGGAGGGTGGCTACACCTTC; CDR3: CAWSLLGGEEGGYTF
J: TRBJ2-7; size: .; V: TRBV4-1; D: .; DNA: TGCGCCAGCAGCCAACTTTTTGACCGTAGCTCCTACGAGCAGTACTTC; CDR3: CASSQLFDRSSYEQYF
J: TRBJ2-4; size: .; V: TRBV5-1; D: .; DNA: TGCGCCAGCAGCCCCGAGGCCAAAAACATTCAGTACTTC; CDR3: CASSPEAKNIQYF
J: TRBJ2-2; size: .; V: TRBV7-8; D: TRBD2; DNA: TGTGCCAGCAGCTTCGTAACGCTAGCGGGAGTCACGAACACCGGGGAGCTGTTTTTT; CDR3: CASSFVTLAGVTNTGELFF
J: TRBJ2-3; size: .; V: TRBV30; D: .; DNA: TGTGCCTGGAGTCCCGGGTTCACAGATACGCAGTATTTT; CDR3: CAWSPGFTDTQYF
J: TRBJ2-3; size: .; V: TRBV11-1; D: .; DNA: TGTGCCACTGGATCGGGAGTTGGGACAGATACGCAGTATTTT; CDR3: CATGSGVGTDTQYF
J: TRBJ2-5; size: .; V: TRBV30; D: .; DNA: TGTGCCTGGAGTCGGGGGAGTGGGGGGCCGCAAGAGACCCAGTACTTC; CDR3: CAWSRGSGGPQETQYF
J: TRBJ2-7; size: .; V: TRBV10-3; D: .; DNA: TGTGCCATCAGCTCCGCCAACTCCTACGAGCAGTACTTC; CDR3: CAISSANSYEQYF
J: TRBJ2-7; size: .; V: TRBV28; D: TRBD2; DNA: TGTGCCAGCAGTGGGACCACTAGCGGGAGGACCTACGAGCAGTACTTC; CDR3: CASSGTTSGRTYEQYF